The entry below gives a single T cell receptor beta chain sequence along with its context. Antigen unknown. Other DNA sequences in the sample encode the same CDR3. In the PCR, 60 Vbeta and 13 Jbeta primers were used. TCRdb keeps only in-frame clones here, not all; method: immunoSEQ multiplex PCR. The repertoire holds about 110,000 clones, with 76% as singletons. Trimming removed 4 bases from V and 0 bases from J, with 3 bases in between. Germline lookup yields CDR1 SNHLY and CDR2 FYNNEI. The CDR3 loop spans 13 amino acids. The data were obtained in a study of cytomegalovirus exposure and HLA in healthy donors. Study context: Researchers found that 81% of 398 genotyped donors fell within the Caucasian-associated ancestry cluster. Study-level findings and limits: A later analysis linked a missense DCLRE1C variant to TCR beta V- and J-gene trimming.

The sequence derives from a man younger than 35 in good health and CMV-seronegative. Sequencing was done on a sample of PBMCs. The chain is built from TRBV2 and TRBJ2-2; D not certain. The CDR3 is CASSGTNTGELFF. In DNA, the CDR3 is TGTGCCAGCAGTGGTACGAACACCGGGGAGCTGTTTTTT.